Listed here are 11 T cell receptor beta chains from one sample, sequenced in a study of CD8 T cells in ankylosing spondylitis. One entry per CDR3 protein results from TCRdb running MiXCR on the 5' RACE reads. The table includes 300,000 to 350,000 distinct CDR3 sequences, roughly 20% detected once. The sequencing input was blood, either unsorted or a sorted T cell fraction (not recorded which). Receptors were obtained from a female donor with ankylosing spondylitis or in good health (not recorded which).

The chain recombines TRBV10-3 with TRBJ2-3, with a tentative D call TRBD1 (6 bases). V was shortened by 4 bases and J by 2 bases, with 13 bases between the two germline ends. There are 15 residues in the CDR3. The germline V gene has CDR1 ENHRY and CDR2 SYGVKD. CDR3 nucleotide sequence: TGTGCCATCAGTGTAGGTCAGGGGCACACAGATACGCAGTATTTT. It encodes CAISVGQGHTDTQYF.

In its sample, this clonotype was seen many times. The CDR3: CSARDLLHF. CDR3 coding DNA: TGCAGTGCTAGAGATCTGTTACACTTT. The rearrangement joins TRBV20-1 to TRBJ1-6; D gene ambiguous. This CDR3 comprises 9 residues. The germline gives CDR1 DFQATT, CDR2 SNEGSKA (reference sequence). Deletions cut 0 bases from V and 19 bases from J, with 7 bases between.

This clonotype was found a few times. The junction differs from germline at one of its ends, possibly a read error. The V call is TRBV29-1, the J call TRBJ2-1; TRBD2 is a possible D gene (5 bases). The germline V gene encodes CDR1 SQVTM and CDR2 ANQGSEA. This CDR3 is 13 amino acids long. The CDR3 sequence: CSIEGRAYNEQFF. CDR3 nucleotides: TGCAGCATTGAAGGGCGGGCCTACAATGAGCAGTTCTTC.

The sample holds a few counts of this clonotype. The J gene is TRBJ2-7, the V gene TRBV7-8; TRBD2 matches 13 bases. Germline values: CDR1 SGHVS, CDR2 FQNEAQ. V lost 6 bases to trimming and J lost 7 bases; unmatched junction nucleotides: 9. CDR3 size: 15 residues. CDR3 in amino acids: CASSPRTSGSVEQYF. CDR3 nucleotides: TGTGCCAGCAGTCCACGGACTAGCGGGAGCGTGGAGCAGTACTTC.

This clonotype has more than one count but fewer than ten. The chain has TRBV15 and TRBJ2-5; 7 bases agree with TRBD1. The length of the CDR3 is 13 residues. The germline CDR1 and CDR2 sequences are LNHNV and YYDKDF (reference sequence). V shed 5 bases, J shed 2 bases, and the junction held 2 bases outside the gene matches. CDR3 sequence (DNA): TGTGCCACCAGCTCGGGACAGCAAGAGACCCAGTACTTC. Translating it yields CATSSGQQETQYF.

The chain combines TRBV25-1 with TRBJ1-1; 9 positions agree with TRBD1. V was clipped by 6 bases and J by 5 bases; unmatched bases: 4. CDR1 is MGHDK and CDR2 is SYGVNS in the germline V gene. This CDR3 comprises 13 residues. This chain's CDR3 is CASRGQGETEAFF. The CDR3 DNA follows: TGTGCCAGCAGGGGACAGGGTGAAACTGAAGCTTTCTTT.

This clonotype has a count of ten or more. This sequence joins TRBV20-1 and TRBJ1-2, with D unclear. Trimming removed 6 bases from V and 3 bases from J, with 17 bases in between. The CDR3 totals 14 residues. The germline gives CDR1 DFQATT, CDR2 SNEGSKA (reference sequence). The CDR3 sequence is CSAPGATPDYGYTF. The CDR3 DNA is TGCAGTGCCCCGGGCGCAACCCCCGACTATGGCTACACCTTC.

The rearrangement uses TRBV20-1 and TRBJ2-3; 7 nucleotides align to TRBD2. Looked up from germline, CDR1 is DFQATT and CDR2 is SNEGSKA (reference sequence). The CDR3 runs 14 residues. The V and J ends lost 3 bases and 5 bases, in that order; junction bases with no gene match: 8. The CDR3 DNA sequence: TGCAGTGCTAGTGGGGGGGAGAGGGGAGATACGCAGTATTTT. Translated, it gives CSASGGERGDTQYF.

This clonotype was recorded many times. The J gene is TRBJ2-7, the V gene TRBV29-1; D uncertain. Between the trimmed V and J ends, which lost 0 bases and 3 bases, there was a span of 9 bases. Germline-derived CDR1 and CDR2 are SQVTM and ANQGSEA. The CDR3 extends over 13 amino acids. CDR3 amino acids: CSVEDPDGYEQYF. CDR3 sequence (DNA): TGCAGCGTTGAAGATCCAGACGGCTACGAGCAGTACTTC.

V is TRBV7-8 and J is TRBJ2-2, with D uncertain. Trimming removed 5 bases from V and 0 bases from J, with 16 bases in between. CDR3 size: 17 residues. Germline CDR1 is SGHVS and CDR2 is FQNEAQ. CDR3 DNA: TGTGCCAGCAGCCGCATAGTAGAGTCCTCGAACACCGGGGAGCTGTTTTTT. It is translated as CASSRIVESSNTGELFF. Using reference TRBV7-8 and TRBJ2-2 for the parts outside the CDR3, the full variable domain is GAGVSQSPRYKVAKRGQDVALRCDPISGHVSLFWYQQALGQGPEFLTYFQNEAQLDKSGLPSDRFFAERPEGSVSTLKIQRTQQEDSAVYLCASSRIVESSNTGELFFGEGSRLTVL.

The chain joins TRBV12-3 or TRBV12-4 to TRBJ2-7; tentatively, D is TRBD2 (6 bases). The V end lost 3 bases, the J end lost 3 bases, and 12 bases lay between the germline ends. The CDR3 is made up of 14 amino acids. The CDR3 reads CASSFPGRFYEQYF. DNA of the CDR3: TGTGCCAGCAGTTTCCCAGGGAGGTTCTACGAGCAGTACTTC.